These 10 T cell receptor beta chains came from one sample sequenced in a study of metastatic and nonmetastatic thyroid tumors. No treatment of any kind had been given to any patient before thyroid surgery. TCRdb reanalyzed the PCR reads with MiXCR. Of tens of thousands of clones listed, 20% were seen once; the top ten hold about 4%. The source material was blood. All receptors derive from a female donor with papillary thyroid cancer or a benign thyroid nodule (not recorded which). Some clones in this sample may be carry-over from other donors' samples.

J is TRBJ2-3 and V is TRBV24-1, with a possible D match to TRBD1 (5 bases). V was trimmed by 6 bases and J by 4 bases, leaving 16 bases between them. Germline V gene lookup returns CDR1 KGHDR and CDR2 SFDVKD. The CDR3 totals 15 residues. CDR3 DNA: TGTGCCACCAGTTCGCCCGGCTGGGGCCCAGATACGCAGTATTTT. It translates to CATSSPGWGPDTQYF.

There are many counts of this clone. CDR3 bases: TGTGCCAGCTCACCCACCTTGGCGGGAGGGCCGAGTGAGCAGTTCTTC. The encoded protein is CASSPTLAGGPSEQFF. V gene TRBV18 combines with J gene TRBJ2-1, with 9 bases lining up with TRBD2. CDR1 and CDR2 (germline): KGHSH, LQKENI. The V segment lost 3 bases and the J segment 9 bases; nucleotides outside the gene matches: 12. The CDR3 length is 16 residues.

This clone showed up just a few times. With a much larger clone just one base away, this may be a read error. The chain uses TRBV20-1 and TRBJ1-5; TRBD1 is a possible D gene (6 bases). This CDR3 is built from 13 residues. Germline V CDR1 and CDR2: DFQATT, SNEGSKA (reference sequence). This CDR3 is CSARQENNRPQHF. CDR3 sequence (DNA): TGCAGTGCCAGACAGGAAAACAATCGGCCCCAGCATTTT.

This clone was counted ten times or more. V and J are TRBV18 and TRBJ2-7, with a possible D match to TRBD1 (6 bases). The CDR3 length is 13 residues. Germline CDR1 is KGHSH and CDR2 is LQKENI. V gave up 6 bases and J gave up 0 bases, with 9 bases separating them. CDR3 DNA sequence: TGTGCCAGCTCCCGGGACAACTCCTACGAGCAGTACTTC. Translation: CASSRDNSYEQYF.

This chain connects TRBV4-1 to TRBJ2-3; 13 nucleotides align to TRBD2. Germline CDR1 MGHRA, CDR2 YSYEKL. Germline trimming cut 7 bases from V and 4 bases from J; bases unmatched to any gene: 11. The CDR3 is 17 amino acids. This CDR3 is CASTPGLAGWPADTQYF. CDR3 DNA sequence: TGCGCCAGCACGCCGGGACTAGCGGGATGGCCGGCAGATACGCAGTATTTT.

The sample holds a few counts of this clone. V gene TRBV12-3 or TRBV12-4 combines with J gene TRBJ2-7, with D unclear. Trimming pared 2 bases from V and 0 bases from J, leaving 11 bases between. The CDR3 totals 15 residues. Written as DNA, the CDR3 is TGTGCCAGCAGTTTATACCCGGGTGGCTCCTACGAGCAGTACTTC. It is translated as CASSLYPGGSYEQYF.

This clone was seen at least ten times. The DNA for the CDR3 is TGTGCCTGGATTGAAAGGAATGAGCAGTTCTTC. It yields the protein CAWIERNEQFF. The rearrangement joins TRBV30 to TRBJ2-1, with unresolved D. The CDR3 spans 11 residues. Between the trimmed V and J ends, which lost 4 bases and 7 bases, there was a span of 8 bases. Germline V gives CDR1 GTSNPN, CDR2 SVGIG (reference sequence).

There are many counts of this clone. The rearrangement joins TRBV5-5 to TRBJ1-3, with D uncertain. This CDR3 spans 15 amino acids. V shed 3 bases and J shed 0 bases, with 10 bases lying between them. Germline values: CDR1 SGHKS, CDR2 YYEKEE (reference sequence). The CDR3 protein is CASSSEGHSGNTIYF. The CDR3 DNA reads as TGTGCCAGCAGCTCCGAAGGGCACTCTGGAAACACCATATATTTT.

At least ten counts were recorded for this clone. The chain recombines TRBV4-2 with TRBJ1-1; possibly TRBD1 for D (6 bases). The CDR3 is made up of 15 amino acids. Germline V CDR1 and CDR2: LGHNA, YNFKEQ. V was shortened by 1 base and J by 5 bases, with 14 bases between the two germline ends. DNA for the CDR3: TGTGCCAGCAGCCAAGCCCGGGGGCAAGGGACTGAAGCTTTCTTT. This sequence encodes CASSQARGQGTEAFF.

This clone was detected many times. V and J are TRBV7-8 and TRBJ2-7; tentatively, D is TRBD1 (5 bases). The germline V gene has CDR1 SGHVS and CDR2 FQNEAQ. Between the trimmed V and J ends, which lost 2 bases and 0 bases, there was a span of 11 bases. This CDR3 spans 15 amino acids. CDR3 in amino acids: CASSLRTPASYEQYF. DNA for the CDR3: TGTGCCAGCAGCTTACGGACACCCGCCTCCTACGAGCAGTACTTC.